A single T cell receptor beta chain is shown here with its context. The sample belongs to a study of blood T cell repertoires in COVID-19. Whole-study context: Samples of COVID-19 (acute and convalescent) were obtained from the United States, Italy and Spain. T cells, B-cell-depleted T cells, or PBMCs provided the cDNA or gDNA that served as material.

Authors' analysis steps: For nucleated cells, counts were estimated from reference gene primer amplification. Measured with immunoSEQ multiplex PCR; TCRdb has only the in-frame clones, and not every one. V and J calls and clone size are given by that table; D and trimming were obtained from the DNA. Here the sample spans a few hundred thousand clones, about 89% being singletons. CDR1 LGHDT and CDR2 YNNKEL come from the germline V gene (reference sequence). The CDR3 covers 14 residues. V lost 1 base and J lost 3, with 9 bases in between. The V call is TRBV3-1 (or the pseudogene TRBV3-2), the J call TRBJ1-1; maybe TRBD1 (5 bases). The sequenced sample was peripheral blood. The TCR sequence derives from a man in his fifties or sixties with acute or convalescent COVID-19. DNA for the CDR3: TGTGCCAGCAGCCAAGTCCAGGGATACACTGAAGCTTTCTTT. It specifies CASSQVQGYTEAFF.